What follows describes a single TCR beta chain. Its antigen is unknown. Participants comprised healthy donors of bone marrow. The data were obtained in a study of cytomegalovirus exposure and HLA in healthy donors. Study observations and caveats: In a later analysis, parvovirus B19, influenza, CMV and Epstein-Barr virus appeared linked to several top co-occurrence clusters. With later analysis, a missense DCLRE1C variant became linked to TCR beta V- and J-gene trimming. DRB1 had the most TCR associations and HLA-C the fewest, a later analysis found, with rates varying by HLA locus.

The PCR was carried out with 60 Vbeta primers and 13 Jbeta primers. The protocol was immunoSEQ multiplex PCR, while the TCRdb copy is restricted to in-frame clones and leaves out a portion. The table includes under 150,000 clones, approximately 85% detected once. Germline CDR1 MGHRA, CDR2 YSYEKL. The J segment lost 7 bases and the V segment lost 2 bases, leaving 10 bases of the junction unmatched. The CDR3 is 17 amino acids. This receptor was obtained from a boy aged 5-17 years in good health and CMV-seronegative. The gene calls are TRBV4-1 and TRBJ2-7, with 14 bases identical to TRBD2. Sequencing was carried out using PBMCs. For the CDR3, the DNA is TGCGCCAGCAGCCAACCCCTCCGGACTAGCGGGAGGTTTGAGCAGTACTTC. It codes for CASSQPLRTSGRFEQYF.